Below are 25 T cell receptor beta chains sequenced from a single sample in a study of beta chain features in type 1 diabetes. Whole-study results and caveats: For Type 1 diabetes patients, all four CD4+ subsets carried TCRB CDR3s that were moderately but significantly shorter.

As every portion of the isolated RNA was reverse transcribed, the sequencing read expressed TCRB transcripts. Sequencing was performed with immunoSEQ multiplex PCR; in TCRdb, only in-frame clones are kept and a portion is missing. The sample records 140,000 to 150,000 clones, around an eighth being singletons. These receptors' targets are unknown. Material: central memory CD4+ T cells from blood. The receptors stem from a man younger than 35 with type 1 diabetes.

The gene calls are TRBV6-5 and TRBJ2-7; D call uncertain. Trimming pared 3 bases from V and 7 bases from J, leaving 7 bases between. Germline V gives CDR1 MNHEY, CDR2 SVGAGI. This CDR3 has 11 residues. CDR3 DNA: TGTGCCAGCAGTTATGTAGGGGAGCAGTACTTC. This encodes CASSYVGEQYF.

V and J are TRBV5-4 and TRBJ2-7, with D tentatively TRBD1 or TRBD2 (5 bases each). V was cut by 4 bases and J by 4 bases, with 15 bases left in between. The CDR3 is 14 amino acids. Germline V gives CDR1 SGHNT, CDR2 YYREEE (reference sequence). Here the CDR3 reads CASSRNRGKYEQYF. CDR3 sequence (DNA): TGTGCCAGCAGCAGAAACCGGGGCAAATACGAGCAGTACTTC.

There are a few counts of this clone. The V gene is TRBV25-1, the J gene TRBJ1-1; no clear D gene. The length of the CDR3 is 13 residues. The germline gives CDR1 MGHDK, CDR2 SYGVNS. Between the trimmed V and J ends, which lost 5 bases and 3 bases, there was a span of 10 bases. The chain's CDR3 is CASSPPVDTEAFF. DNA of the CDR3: TGTGCCAGCAGTCCCCCGGTGGACACTGAAGCTTTCTTT.

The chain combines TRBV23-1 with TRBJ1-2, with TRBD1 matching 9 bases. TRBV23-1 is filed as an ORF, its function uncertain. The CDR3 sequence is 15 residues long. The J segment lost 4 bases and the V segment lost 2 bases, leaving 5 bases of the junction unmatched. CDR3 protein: CASSQTDRGSYGYTF. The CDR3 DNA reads TGCGCCAGCAGTCAAACTGACAGGGGGAGCTATGGCTACACCTTC.

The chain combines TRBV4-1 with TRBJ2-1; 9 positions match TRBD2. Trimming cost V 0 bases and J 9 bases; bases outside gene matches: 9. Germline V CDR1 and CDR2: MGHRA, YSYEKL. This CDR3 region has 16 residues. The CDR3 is CASSQDSGRSLGEQFF. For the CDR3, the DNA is TGCGCCAGCAGCCAAGATAGCGGGAGATCGCTGGGTGAGCAGTTCTTC.

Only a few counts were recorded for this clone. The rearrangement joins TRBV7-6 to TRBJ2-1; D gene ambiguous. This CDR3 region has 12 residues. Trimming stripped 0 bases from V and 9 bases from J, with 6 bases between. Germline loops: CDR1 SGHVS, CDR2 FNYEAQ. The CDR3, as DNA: TGTGCCAGCAGCTTAGCAGTGGGTGAGCAGTTCTTC. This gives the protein CASSLAVGEQFF. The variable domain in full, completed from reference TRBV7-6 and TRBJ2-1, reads GAGVSQSPRYKVTKRGQDVALRCDPISGHVSLYWYRQALGQGPEFLTYFNYEAQQDKSGLPNDRFSAERPEGSISTLTIQRTEQRDSAMYRCASSLAVGEQFFGPGTRLTVL.

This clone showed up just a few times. CDR3 region: CASRPQGENSPLHF. In DNA, the CDR3 is TGTGCCAGCAGACCACAGGGTGAAAATTCACCCCTCCACTTT. The chain employs TRBV7-9 and TRBJ1-6, with D maybe TRBD1 (6 bases). CDR3 length equals 14 residues. Trimming pared 6 bases from V and 7 bases from J, leaving 13 bases between. The germline CDR1 and CDR2 sequences are SEHNR and FQNEAQ (reference sequence).

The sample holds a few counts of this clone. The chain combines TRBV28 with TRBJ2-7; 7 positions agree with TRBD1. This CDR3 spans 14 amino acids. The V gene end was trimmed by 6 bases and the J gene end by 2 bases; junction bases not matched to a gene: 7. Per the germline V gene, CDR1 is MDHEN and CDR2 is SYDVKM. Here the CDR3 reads CASRPRQGTYEQYF. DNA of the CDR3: TGTGCCAGCAGACCCAGACAGGGAACCTACGAGCAGTACTTC.

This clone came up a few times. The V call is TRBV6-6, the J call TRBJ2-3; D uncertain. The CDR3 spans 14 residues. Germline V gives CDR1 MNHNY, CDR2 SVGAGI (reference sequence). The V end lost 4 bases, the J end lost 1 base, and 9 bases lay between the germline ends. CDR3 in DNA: TGTGCCAGCAGTTCTTTGACTGGCACAGATACGCAGTATTTT. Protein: CASSSLTGTDTQYF.

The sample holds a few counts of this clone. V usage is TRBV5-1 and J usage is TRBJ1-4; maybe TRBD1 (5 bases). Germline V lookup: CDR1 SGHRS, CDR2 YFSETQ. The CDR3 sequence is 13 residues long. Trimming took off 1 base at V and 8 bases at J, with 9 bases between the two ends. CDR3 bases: TGCGCCAGCAGCTTGAGGGGTACCGAAAAACTGTTTTTT. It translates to CASSLRGTEKLFF.

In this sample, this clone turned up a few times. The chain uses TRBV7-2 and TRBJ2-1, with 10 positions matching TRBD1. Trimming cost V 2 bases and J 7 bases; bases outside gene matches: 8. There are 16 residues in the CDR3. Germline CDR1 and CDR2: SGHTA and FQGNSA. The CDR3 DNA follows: TGTGCCAGCAGCTTATCCCTCGGGACAGGGGAAAATGAGCAGTTCTTC. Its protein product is CASSLSLGTGENEQFF.

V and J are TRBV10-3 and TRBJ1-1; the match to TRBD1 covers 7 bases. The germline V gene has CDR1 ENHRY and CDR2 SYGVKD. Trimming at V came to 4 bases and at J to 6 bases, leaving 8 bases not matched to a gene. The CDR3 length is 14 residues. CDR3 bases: TGTGCCATCAGTGCCTTAGACAGGGACGCTGAAGCTTTCTTT. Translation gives CAISALDRDAEAFF.

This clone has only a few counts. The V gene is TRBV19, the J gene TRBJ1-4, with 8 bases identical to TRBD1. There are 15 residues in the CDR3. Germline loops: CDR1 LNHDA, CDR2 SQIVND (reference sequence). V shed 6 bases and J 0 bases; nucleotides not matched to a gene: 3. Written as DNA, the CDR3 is TGTGCCAGTAGGCGACAGGGGTCAACTAATGAAAAACTGTTTTTT. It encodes CASRRQGSTNEKLFF. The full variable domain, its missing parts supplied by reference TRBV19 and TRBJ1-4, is DGGITQSPKYLFRKEGQNVTLSCEQNLNHDAMYWYRQDPGQGLRLIYYSQIVNDFQKGDIAEGYSVSREKKESFPLTVTSAQKNPTAFYLCASRRQGSTNEKLFFGSGTQLSVL.

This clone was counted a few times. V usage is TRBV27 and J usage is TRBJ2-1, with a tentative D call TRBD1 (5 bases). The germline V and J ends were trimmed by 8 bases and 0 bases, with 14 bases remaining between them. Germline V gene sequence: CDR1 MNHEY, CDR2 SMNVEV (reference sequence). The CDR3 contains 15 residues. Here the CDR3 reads CASSRQPDSYNEQFF. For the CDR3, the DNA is TGTGCCAGCTCAAGACAGCCCGACTCCTACAATGAGCAGTTCTTC.

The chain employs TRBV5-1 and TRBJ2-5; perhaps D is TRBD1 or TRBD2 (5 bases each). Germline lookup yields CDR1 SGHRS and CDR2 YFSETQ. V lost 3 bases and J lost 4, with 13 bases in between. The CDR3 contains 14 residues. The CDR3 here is CASSSDDGAETQYF. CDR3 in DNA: TGCGCCAGCAGCTCCGATGACGGGGCAGAGACCCAGTACTTC.

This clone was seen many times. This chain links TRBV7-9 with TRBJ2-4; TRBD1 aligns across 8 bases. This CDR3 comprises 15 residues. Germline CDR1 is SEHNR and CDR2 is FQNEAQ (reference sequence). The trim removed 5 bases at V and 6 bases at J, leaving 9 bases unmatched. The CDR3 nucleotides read TGTGCCAGCAGCACTCAAACAGGGACAGGAAACATTCAGTACTTC. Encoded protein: CASSTQTGTGNIQYF.

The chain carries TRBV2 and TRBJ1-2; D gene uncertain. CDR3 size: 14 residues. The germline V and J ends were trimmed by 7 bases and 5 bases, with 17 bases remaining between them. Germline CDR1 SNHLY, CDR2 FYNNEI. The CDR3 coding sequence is TGTGCCAGCACTCAGGAGTTCCTGGGATATGGCTACACCTTC. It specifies CASTQEFLGYGYTF.

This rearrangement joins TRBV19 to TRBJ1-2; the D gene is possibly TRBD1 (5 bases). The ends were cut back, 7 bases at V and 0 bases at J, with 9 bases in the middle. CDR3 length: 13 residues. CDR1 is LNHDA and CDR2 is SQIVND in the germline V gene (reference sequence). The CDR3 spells CASTLTANYGYTF. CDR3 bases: TGTGCCAGTACTTTGACAGCTAACTATGGCTACACCTTC.

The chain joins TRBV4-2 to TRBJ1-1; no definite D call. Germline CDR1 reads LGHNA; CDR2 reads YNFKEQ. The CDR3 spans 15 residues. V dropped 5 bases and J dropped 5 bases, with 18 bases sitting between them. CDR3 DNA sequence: TGTGCCAGCAGCGGCGGTCGGGGAGGTACGACTGAAGCTTTCTTT. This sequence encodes CASSGGRGGTTEAFF.

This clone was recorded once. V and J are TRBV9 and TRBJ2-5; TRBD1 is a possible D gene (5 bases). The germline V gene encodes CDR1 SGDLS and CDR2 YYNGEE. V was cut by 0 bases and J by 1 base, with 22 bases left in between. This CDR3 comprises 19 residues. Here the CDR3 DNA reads TGTGCCAGCAGCGTAGCTCCCCGGTGGGGCTCGTCAGGCCAAGAGACCCAGTACTTC. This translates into CASSVAPRWGSSGQETQYF.

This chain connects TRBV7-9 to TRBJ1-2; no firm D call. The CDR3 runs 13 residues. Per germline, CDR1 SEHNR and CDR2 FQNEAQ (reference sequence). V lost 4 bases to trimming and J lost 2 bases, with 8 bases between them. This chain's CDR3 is CASSSAENYGYTF. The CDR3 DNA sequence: TGTGCCAGCAGCTCGGCAGAGAACTATGGCTACACCTTC.

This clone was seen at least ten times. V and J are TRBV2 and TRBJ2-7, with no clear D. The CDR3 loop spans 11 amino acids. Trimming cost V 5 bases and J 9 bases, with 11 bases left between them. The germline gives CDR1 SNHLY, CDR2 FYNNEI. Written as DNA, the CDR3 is TGTGCCAGCAGTCCCGCGGTTGGGCAGTACTTC. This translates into CASSPAVGQYF.

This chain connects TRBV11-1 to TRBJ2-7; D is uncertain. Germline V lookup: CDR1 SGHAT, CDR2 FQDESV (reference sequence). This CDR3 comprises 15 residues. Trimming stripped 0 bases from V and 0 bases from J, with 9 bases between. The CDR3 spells CASSLAFGSSYEQYF. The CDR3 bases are TGTGCCAGCAGCTTAGCGTTTGGGTCCTCCTACGAGCAGTACTTC.

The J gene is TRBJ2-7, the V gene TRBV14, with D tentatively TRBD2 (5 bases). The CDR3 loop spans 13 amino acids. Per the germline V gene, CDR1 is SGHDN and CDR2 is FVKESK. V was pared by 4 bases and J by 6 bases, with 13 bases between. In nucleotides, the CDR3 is TGTGCCAGCAGCCCTTTAAGGAGGAGCGAGCAGTACTTC. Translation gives CASSPLRRSEQYF.

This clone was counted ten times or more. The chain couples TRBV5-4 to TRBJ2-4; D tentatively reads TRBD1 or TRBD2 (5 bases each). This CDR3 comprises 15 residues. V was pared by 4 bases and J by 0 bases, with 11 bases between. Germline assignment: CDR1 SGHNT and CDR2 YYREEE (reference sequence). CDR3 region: CASSATGLAKNIQYF. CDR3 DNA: TGTGCCAGCAGCGCCACAGGACTAGCCAAAAACATTCAGTACTTC. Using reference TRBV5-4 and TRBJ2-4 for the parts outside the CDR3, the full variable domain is ETGVTQSPTHLIKTRGQQVTLRCSSQSGHNTVSWYQQALGQGPQFIFQYYREEENGRGNFPPRFSGLQFPNYSSELNVNALELDDSALYLCASSATGLAKNIQYFGAGTRLSVL.